This T cell receptor beta chain was found in a study of OX40 agonist ivuxolimab in advanced cancers. Study as a whole: Six ivuxolimab dose levels, 0.01 to 10 mg/kg, were given intravenously every 2 weeks.

Study-wide points: More expanded clones were found, on average, in CD8+ than in CD4+ T cells. Compared with others, partial responders at 0.1-3.0 mg/kg displayed clonal expansion among the lowest.

V was pared by 3 bases and J by 10 bases, with 14 bases between. CDR1 SGHTS and CDR2 YDEGEE come from the germline V gene. CDR3 length: 13 residues. Clones were read by immunoSEQ multiplex PCR, and TCRdb kept only the in-frame ones, dropping some. Of about 75,000 clones listed, around 90% are singletons. Concerning this clone itself: Its antigen is not identified.

Blood draws occurred at baseline, cycle 4 day 1, and cycle 7 day 1. V usage is TRBV5-8 and J usage is TRBJ2-1, with no clear D. Specimen: CD4+ or CD8+ T cells sorted from blood, collected in a trial of the OX40 agonist ivuxolimab. The sequence was collected from an adult with an advanced solid tumor such as melanoma, head and neck, liver or kidney cancer. The CDR3 region has the DNA TGTGCCAGCAGCTGGGGATTAGGGTTGGAGCAGTTCTTC. It specifies CASSWGLGLEQFF.